The next 12 T cell receptor beta chains were all read from a single sample in a study of shared clonotypes between healthy human individuals. Produced via immunoSEQ multiplex PCR; TCRdb's table is partial and in-frame only. The sample has 2 million to 2.5 million clones, around 93% seen once. Sequencing used naive CD4+ T cells from PBMCs. Subset noted: CD45RA+ positively selected. These receptors were collected from a man aged 18 to 35 in good health. Some clones in this sample may be carry-over from other donors' samples.

The rearrangement joins TRBV9 to TRBJ1-1; unclear D gene. CDR3 length: 15 residues. The V gene's germline CDR1 is SGDLS and CDR2 YYNGEE. The ends were cut back, 0 bases at V and 0 bases at J, with 9 bases in the middle. The chain's CDR3 is CASSVGSQMNTEAFF. The CDR3 DNA is TGTGCCAGCAGCGTAGGAAGTCAGATGAACACTGAAGCTTTCTTT.

The V call is TRBV18, the J call TRBJ1-1, with 8 nucleotides matching TRBD1. Germline V gives CDR1 KGHSH, CDR2 LQKENI. The CDR3 length is 16 residues. Unmatched junction bases numbered 11, after V lost 5 bases and J lost 3 bases. The CDR3: CASSERQGTSDTEAFF. In DNA, the CDR3 is TGTGCCAGCTCAGAACGACAGGGGACATCGGACACTGAAGCTTTCTTT.

This rearrangement joins TRBV9 to TRBJ1-3, with D tentatively TRBD1 (6 bases). This CDR3 contains 15 residues. The germline V and J ends were trimmed by 4 bases and 2 bases, with 13 bases remaining between them. CDR1 is SGDLS, CDR2 YYNGEE, per germline. The CDR3 bases are TGTGCCAGCAGCCTAACTCAGGGGCCTGGAAACACCATATATTTT. It codes for CASSLTQGPGNTIYF.

V and J are TRBV18 and TRBJ1-4, with a possible D match to TRBD1 (6 bases). The CDR3 has 17 residues. Per the germline V gene, CDR1 is KGHSH and CDR2 is LQKENI. Trimming removed 3 bases from V and 7 bases from J, with 21 bases in between. The CDR3 DNA sequence: TGTGCCAGCTCACCCAATCAGGGGAGGGGAACAGGTGAAAAACTGTTTTTT. The encoded protein is CASSPNQGRGTGEKLFF.

The rearrangement uses TRBV27 and TRBJ2-3; 9 bases agree with TRBD1. CDR3 length: 14 amino acids. Germline CDR1 MNHEY, CDR2 SMNVEV (reference sequence). The V gene end was trimmed by 4 bases and the J gene end by 6 bases; junction bases not matched to a gene: 5. CDR3 in DNA: TGTGCCAGCAGTTCACAGGGGGCTGGGGATACGCAGTATTTT. Its translation: CASSSQGAGDTQYF.

This clone occurred once. The chain combines TRBV15 with TRBJ1-1; maybe TRBD1 (5 bases). CDR1 and CDR2 from the germline V gene are LNHNV and YYDKDF (reference sequence). V was cut by 1 base and J by 7 bases, with 22 bases left in between. The CDR3 loop spans 17 amino acids. CDR3 protein: CATSRGSGSTLRGEAFF. The CDR3 DNA reads as TGTGCCACCAGCAGAGGTAGTGGCAGCACCTTGAGGGGTGAAGCTTTCTTT.

This clone has just one count. As DNA, the CDR3 is TGTGCCAGCAGCTCCGCCCAGGACACGGAGCAGTACTTC. It specifies CASSSAQDTEQYF. V gene TRBV7-3 combines with J gene TRBJ2-7; D might be TRBD1 (5 bases). Germline loops: CDR1 SGHTA, CDR2 FQGTGA. V was trimmed by 4 bases and J by 7 bases, leaving 14 bases between them. There are 13 residues in the CDR3. Looking up the rest from reference TRBV7-3 and TRBJ2-7 gives the full variable domain: GAGVSQTPSNKVTEKGKYVELRCDPISGHTALYWYRQSLGQGPEFLIYFQGTGAADDSGLPNDRFFAVRPEGSVSTLKIQRTERGDSAVYLCASSSAQDTEQYFGPGTRLTVT.

This rearrangement joins TRBV28 to TRBJ2-7, with D tentatively TRBD2 (5 bases). Germline V gene data show CDR1 as MDHEN and CDR2 as SYDVKM. This CDR3 spans 16 amino acids. Trimming removed 1 base from V and 4 bases from J, with 17 bases in between. The DNA of the CDR3 is TGTGCCAGCAGTTTATATCCCGGGGTTCCAAGATACGAGCAGTACTTC. This encodes CASSLYPGVPRYEQYF. Using reference TRBV28 and TRBJ2-7 for the parts outside the CDR3, the full variable domain is DVKVTQSSRYLVKRTGEKVFLECVQDMDHENMFWYRQDPGLGLRLIYFSYDVKMKEKGDIPEGYSVSREKKERFSLILESASTNQTSMYLCASSLYPGVPRYEQYFGPGTRLTVT.

The chain joins TRBV28 to TRBJ2-5; 7 bases fit TRBD2. CDR3 length equals 13 residues. With 3 bases clipped from V and 5 bases from J, the junction kept 3 bases outside the gene matches. From germline, CDR1 is MDHEN and CDR2 SYDVKM. Here the CDR3 reads CASSFQGGETQYF. The DNA for the CDR3 is TGTGCCAGCAGTTTTCAGGGAGGGGAGACCCAGTACTTC. Variable domain in full (rest from reference TRBV28 and TRBJ2-5): DVKVTQSSRYLVKRTGEKVFLECVQDMDHENMFWYRQDPGLGLRLIYFSYDVKMKEKGDIPEGYSVSREKKERFSLILESASTNQTSMYLCASSFQGGETQYFGPGTRLLVL.

This chain uses TRBV5-4 with TRBJ2-3; 8 bases match TRBD2. In germline, CDR1 is SGHNT, CDR2 YYREEE (reference sequence). The CDR3 extends over 16 amino acids. Unmatched junction bases numbered 7, after V lost 0 bases and J lost 4 bases. The CDR3 region has the DNA TGTGCCAGCAGCTTGGCAACGGGAGGGCCGTCAGATACGCAGTATTTT. Translated: CASSLATGGPSDTQYF.

This sequence joins TRBV7-2 and TRBJ2-5; D call uncertain. The germline V gene has CDR1 SGHTA and CDR2 FQGNSA. The V and J ends lost 0 bases and 9 bases respectively, with 8 bases between them. This CDR3 spans 12 amino acids. This CDR3 reads CASSLAARPQYF. CDR3 nucleotide sequence: TGTGCCAGCAGCTTAGCGGCACGGCCCCAGTACTTC.

The V call is TRBV21-1, the J call TRBJ2-1; the table's D call, TRBD2, has no DNA check behind it. TRBV21-1 is recorded as a pseudogene. The CDR3 is made up of 20 amino acids. CDR3 DNA: TGTGCCAGCAGCCCTACGGTGGGACAAACTAGCGGGAGGGTCTACAATGAGCAGTTCTTC. Its protein is CASSPTVGQTSGRVYNEQFF.